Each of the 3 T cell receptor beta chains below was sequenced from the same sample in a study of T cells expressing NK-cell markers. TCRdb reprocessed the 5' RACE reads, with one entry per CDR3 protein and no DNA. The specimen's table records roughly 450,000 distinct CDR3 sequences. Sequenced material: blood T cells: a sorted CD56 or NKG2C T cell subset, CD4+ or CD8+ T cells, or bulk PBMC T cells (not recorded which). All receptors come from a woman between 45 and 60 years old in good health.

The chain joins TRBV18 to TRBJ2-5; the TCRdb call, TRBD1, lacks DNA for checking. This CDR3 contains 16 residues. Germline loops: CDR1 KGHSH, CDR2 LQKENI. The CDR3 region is CASSPLNRDRTETQYF.

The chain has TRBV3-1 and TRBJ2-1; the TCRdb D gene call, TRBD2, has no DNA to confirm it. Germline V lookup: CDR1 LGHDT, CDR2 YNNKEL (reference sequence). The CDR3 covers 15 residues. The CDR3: CASRLSGRSYNEQFF.

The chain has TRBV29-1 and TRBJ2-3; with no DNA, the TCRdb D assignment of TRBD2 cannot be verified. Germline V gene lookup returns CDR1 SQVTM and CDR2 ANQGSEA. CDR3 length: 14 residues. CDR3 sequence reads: CSVGRTSVKDTQYF.